This TCR beta chain was recorded in a study of vaccination effects on CD4 cells after COVID-19. As for the study in general: Post-vaccine sampling took place a median of 72 days after the second dose. Study-level findings and limits: Convalescent patients in the study were few, and early post-infection timepoints were absent.

Trimming shortened V by 7 bases and J by 9 bases, and 16 bases separated the two germline ends. The CDR3 contains 13 residues. CDR1 is MNHEY and CDR2 is SVGAGI in the germline V gene. Details on this clone: Its specificity is unknown.

Peptide-pool stimulation followed by sequencing identified expanded antigen-specific CD4+ clonotypes in the ViraFEST assay. Following culture for approximately ten days, CD4+ T cells were isolated. Subjects were given two BNT162b2 or mRNA-1273 vaccine doses. The authors exchanged half the medium for IL-2 medium on days 3 and 7. Measured with immunoSEQ multiplex PCR; TCRdb has only the in-frame clones, and not every one. This sample has around 67,000 clones, with around 81% found just once. The sequence came from a human donor who received a COVID-19 vaccine. Specimen: CD4+ T cells from PBMCs cultured with HCoV-229E spike peptides, collected after COVID-19 vaccination. The chain is built from TRBV6-5 and TRBJ1-5, with D maybe TRBD1 (5 bases). In DNA, the CDR3 is TGTGCCAGCATCATGACGGACAACTGGCCCCAGCATTTT. This translates into CASIMTDNWPQHF.